The 21 T cell receptor beta chains presented below share a single source sample, sequenced in a study of T-cell memory formation after mild COVID-19. TCRdb analysed the 5' RACE reads with MiXCR anew, one entry per CDR3 protein. The sample consists of about 400,000 distinct CDR3 sequences, about 22% of them appearing once. The sample taken for sequencing was PBMCs or a T cell subset sorted from them (not recorded which). All receptors come from an adult woman who had mild COVID-19 (a few samples of this study predate the infection). Cell type and time point are not known.

This clonotype has just a few counts. The V gene is TRBV6-2 or TRBV6-3, the J gene TRBJ2-3; D remains ambiguous. Trimming took off 5 bases at V and 5 bases at J, with 17 bases between the two ends. The CDR3 consists of 15 residues. Germline CDR1 MNHEY, CDR2 SVGEGT. The CDR3 coding sequence is TGTGCCAGCAGTCTCCATTCCACAAGAGGAGATACGCAGTATTTT. As protein: CASSLHSTRGDTQYF.

The chain is built from TRBV24-1 and TRBJ2-7, with a weak D call TRBD1 (5 bases). CDR1 and CDR2 from the germline V gene are KGHDR and SFDVKD. V was shortened by 5 bases and J by 4 bases, with 11 bases between the two germline ends. The length of the CDR3 is 13 residues. CDR3 sequence: CATSVGPGYEQYF. CDR3 coding DNA: TGTGCCACCAGTGTGGGGCCAGGATACGAGCAGTACTTC.

This clonotype was picked up a small number of times. V and J are TRBV29-1 and TRBJ2-2; D remains ambiguous. Germline V gene sequence: CDR1 SQVTM, CDR2 ANQGSEA. The CDR3 covers 13 residues. V lost 5 bases and J 3 bases, leaving 10 bases between the germline ends. CDR3 in amino acids: CSVTSTYTGELFF. CDR3 nucleotides: TGCAGCGTTACATCGACCTACACCGGGGAGCTGTTTTTT.

The chain couples TRBV7-9 to TRBJ1-2, with D possibly matching TRBD1 (5 bases). V gave up 6 bases and J gave up 5 bases, with 16 bases separating them. The CDR3 has 14 residues. The V gene's germline CDR1 is SEHNR and CDR2 FQNEAQ (reference sequence). CDR3 loop: CASSRAGTAYGYTF. The CDR3 bases are TGTGCCAGCAGTCGAGCCGGGACGGCGTATGGCTACACCTTC.

This clonotype was observed a handful of times. The CDR3 sequence: CASRFGTTLNEKLFF. CDR3 nucleotide sequence: TGTGCCAGCAGGTTCGGGACAACCCTTAATGAAAAACTGTTTTTT. The V and J genes are TRBV28 and TRBJ1-4; D might be TRBD1 (6 bases). The CDR3 is made up of 15 amino acids. Germline V lookup: CDR1 MDHEN, CDR2 SYDVKM. Trimming removed 6 bases at V and 4 bases at J, with 15 bases between.

This clonotype occurred a few times. The chain is built from TRBV13 and TRBJ2-7; TRBD2 aligns across 12 bases. CDR1 is PRHDT and CDR2 is FYEKMQ in the germline V gene (reference sequence). The CDR3 extends over 16 amino acids. Trimming at V came to 5 bases and at J to 0 bases, leaving 5 bases not matched to a gene. CDR3 in DNA: TGTGCCAGCAGCCCCCGACTAGCGGGAGCCTCCTACGAGCAGTACTTC. Translating it yields CASSPRLAGASYEQYF.

The chain is built from TRBV20-1 and TRBJ1-1; D unclear. Germline CDR1 reads DFQATT; CDR2 reads SNEGSKA (reference sequence). V was trimmed by 3 bases and J by 8 bases, leaving 7 bases between them. The CDR3 spans 10 residues. CDR3 residues: CSARGAEAFF. In nucleotides, the CDR3 is TGCAGTGCTAGGGGAGCAGAAGCTTTCTTT.

The gene calls are TRBV7-8 and TRBJ2-3; 8 bases match TRBD2. This CDR3 is built from 16 residues. CDR1 and CDR2 from the germline V gene are SGHVS and FQNEAQ. The V gene end was trimmed by 0 bases and the J gene end by 1 base; junction bases not matched to a gene: 3. Here the CDR3 reads CASSLAWREGTDTQYF. DNA of the CDR3: TGTGCCAGCAGCTTAGCGTGGCGGGAGGGCACAGATACGCAGTATTTT.

The genes are TRBV24-1 and TRBJ2-1; no firm D call. CDR1 is KGHDR, CDR2 SFDVKD, per germline. The CDR3 length is 15 residues. Trimming took off 3 bases at V and 7 bases at J, with 15 bases between the two ends. DNA of the CDR3: TGTGCCACCAGTGATGGGAAGATCCAAGGTAATGAGCAGTTCTTC. This translates into CATSDGKIQGNEQFF.

In this sample, this clonotype turned up many times. V usage is TRBV5-6 and J usage is TRBJ2-1, with D possibly TRBD1 on 6 matching bases. This CDR3 comprises 15 residues. Germline V gene sequence: CDR1 SGHDT, CDR2 YYEEEE. Trimming stripped 4 bases from V and 0 bases from J, with 11 bases between. In nucleotides, the CDR3 is TGTGCCAGCAGCCGAGGACAGCCCTCCTACAATGAGCAGTTCTTC. Its translation: CASSRGQPSYNEQFF.

The genes are TRBV7-9 and TRBJ1-1; D is undetermined. Germline CDR1 is SEHNR and CDR2 is FQNEAQ (reference sequence). The CDR3 totals 15 residues. V lost 5 bases to trimming and J lost 1 base, with 14 bases between them. CDR3 DNA sequence: TGTGCCAGCAGCCCCGTGGGCAGTTCGAACACTGAAGCTTTCTTT. This gives the protein CASSPVGSSNTEAFF. The full variable domain, its missing parts supplied by reference TRBV7-9 and TRBJ1-1, is DTGVSQNPRHKITKRGQNVTFRCDPISEHNRLYWYRQTLGQGPEFLTYFQNEAQLEKSRLLSDRFSAERPKGSFSTLEIQRTEQGDSAMYLCASSPVGSSNTEAFFGQGTRLTVV.

The chain carries TRBV6-5 and TRBJ1-4; D call uncertain. CDR1 and CDR2 (germline): MNHEY, SVGAGI. CDR3 length equals 14 residues. Trimming removed 0 bases from V and 8 bases from J, with 10 bases in between. CDR3 DNA: TGTGCCAGCAGTTACTCGATGGCGAGGGAAAAACTGTTTTTT. Its protein product is CASSYSMAREKLFF.

The chain carries TRBV5-4 and TRBJ2-7, with 7 nucleotides matching TRBD2. This CDR3 has 16 residues. In germline, CDR1 is SGHNT, CDR2 YYREEE (reference sequence). Trimming took 0 bases from V and 2 from J; bases not matched to a gene: 8. CDR3 protein: CASSLGPRTSTYEQYF. The CDR3 DNA reads as TGTGCCAGCAGCTTGGGGCCGAGGACTAGTACCTACGAGCAGTACTTC.

This rearrangement joins TRBV6-6 to TRBJ2-3; 9 bases agree with TRBD2. CDR1 and CDR2 (germline): MNHNY, SVGAGI (reference sequence). V was clipped by 2 bases and J by 6 bases; unmatched bases: 3. This CDR3 spans 14 amino acids. CDR3 loop: CASSYLAGGDTQYF. CDR3 in DNA: TGTGCCAGCAGTTACCTCGCGGGGGGGGATACGCAGTATTTT.

This chain joins TRBV12-3 or TRBV12-4 and TRBJ2-7; a weak D match, TRBD2 (5 bases). The CDR3 loop spans 14 amino acids. V was cut by 5 bases and J by 5 bases, with 16 bases left in between. This chain's CDR3 is CASSPRTRLDEQYF. As DNA, the CDR3 is TGTGCCAGCAGTCCCCGGACTCGTCTCGACGAGCAGTACTTC.

V usage is TRBV6-2 or TRBV6-3 and J usage is TRBJ2-7; 9 bases agree with TRBD2. CDR1 and CDR2 from the germline V gene are MNHEY and SVGEGT. The CDR3 runs to 12 residues. J lost 6 bases, V lost 5 bases, and 2 bases had no gene match. This chain's CDR3 is CASSLAGIEQYF. DNA for the CDR3: TGTGCCAGCAGTCTAGCGGGGATCGAGCAGTACTTC.

This clonotype was found a few times. The rearrangement joins TRBV15 to TRBJ1-5; no clear D gene. Germline V gene sequence: CDR1 LNHNV, CDR2 YYDKDF (reference sequence). The CDR3 is 14 amino acids. V was shortened by 0 bases and J by 0 bases, with 3 bases between the two germline ends. CDR3 region: CATSRDLSNQPQHF. The CDR3 coding sequence is TGTGCCACCAGCAGAGATCTTAGCAATCAGCCCCAGCATTTT.

The J gene is TRBJ1-1, the V gene TRBV19; the D is unclear. The CDR3 has 11 amino acids. Germline V gives CDR1 LNHDA, CDR2 SQIVND (reference sequence). V was trimmed by 1 base and J by 7 bases, leaving 4 bases between them. The CDR3 spells CASSIGREAFF. The CDR3 DNA follows: TGTGCCAGTAGTATAGGGCGTGAAGCTTTCTTT.

The chain combines TRBV3-1 with TRBJ2-7; D is possibly TRBD1 (6 bases). Between the trimmed V and J ends, which lost 1 base and 3 bases, there was a span of 13 bases. This CDR3 spans 15 amino acids. CDR1 LGHDT and CDR2 YNNKEL come from the germline V gene (reference sequence). The CDR3 region has the DNA TGTGCCAGCAGCCAAGGACCCACAGGGAGCTACGAGCAGTACTTC. The encoded protein is CASSQGPTGSYEQYF.

The chain combines TRBV9 with TRBJ2-7; possibly TRBD1 for D (6 bases). CDR1 is SGDLS, CDR2 YYNGEE, per germline. The CDR3 sequence is 15 residues long. Trimming took 3 bases from V and 3 from J, leaving 16 bases between them. As DNA, the CDR3 is TGTGCCAGCAGCGCTCGGGACACCAACGTCTACGAGCAGTACTTC. Its translation: CASSARDTNVYEQYF.

In this sample, this clonotype turned up a few times. V and J are TRBV27 and TRBJ2-2; D not resolved. The CDR3 is made up of 14 amino acids. Germline V gives CDR1 MNHEY, CDR2 SMNVEV (reference sequence). V was shortened by 4 bases and J by 5 bases, with 11 bases between the two germline ends. Here the CDR3 DNA reads TGTGCCAGCAGTTCTGTAATGCTGACCGGGGAGCTGTTTTTT. Protein sequence: CASSSVMLTGELFF.